Below are 20 T cell receptor beta chains sequenced from a single sample in a study of blood T cell repertoires in COVID-19. Data came from immunoSEQ multiplex PCR; TCRdb stores just in-frame clones and leaves some out. The sample holds some 380,000 clones; around 87% are singletons and the top ten take under 1.5%. The sequencing input was PBMCs or T cells enriched from blood (not recorded which). Receptors originate from a man aged 25 to 40 who had recovered from COVID-19.

The rearrangement links TRBV7-2 to TRBJ1-2; possibly TRBD1 for D (6 bases). CDR1 is SGHTA, CDR2 FQGNSA, per germline. The CDR3 length is 15 residues. V was shortened by 5 bases and J by 4 bases, with 17 bases between the two germline ends. CDR3 sequence (DNA): TGTGCCAGCAGCGACCGAGTGGGGGCCGGCTATGGCTACACCTTC. Protein sequence: CASSDRVGAGYGYTF.

This chain links TRBV7-9 with TRBJ2-3; 11 nucleotides agree with TRBD2. The CDR3 contains 19 residues. Germline CDR1 is SEHNR and CDR2 is FQNEAQ (reference sequence). V was pared by 4 bases and J by 6 bases, with 18 bases of the junction left unmatched. CDR3 sequence (DNA): TGTGCCAGCAGCTCAATTAGCGGGGGGGCCACACTCCTCATGGATACGCAGTATTTT. Protein product: CASSSISGGATLLMDTQYF.

The chain has TRBV7-9 and TRBJ1-1, with D unresolved. The V gene lost 5 bases and the J gene lost 3 bases, with 7 bases spanning the gap. The CDR3 spans 12 residues. CDR1 and CDR2 from the germline V gene are SEHNR and FQNEAQ (reference sequence). The CDR3 DNA is TGTGCCAGCAGCCCGGTTGACACTGAAGCTTTCTTT. Translated, it gives CASSPVDTEAFF.

J is TRBJ2-5 and V is TRBV5-4, with D tentatively TRBD1 (5 bases). This CDR3 contains 14 residues. Germline CDR1 and CDR2: SGHNT and YYREEE (reference sequence). The V and J ends lost 1 base and 5 bases respectively, with 12 bases between them. In DNA, the CDR3 is TGTGCCAGCAGCTTGAAGATAGGGGTTGAGACCCAGTACTTC. Translating gives CASSLKIGVETQYF.

This clone was seen just once. The J gene is TRBJ2-2, the V gene TRBV7-6; D call uncertain. The V gene lost 1 base and the J gene lost 0 bases, with 9 bases spanning the gap. The CDR3 runs 16 residues. Germline lookup yields CDR1 SGHVS and CDR2 FNYEAQ. CDR3 sequence reads: CASSLVAEANTGELFF. DNA for the CDR3: TGTGCCAGCAGCTTAGTGGCCGAAGCGAACACCGGGGAGCTGTTTTTT.

As to this clone: The sample has other DNA sequences that encode this CDR3 too. The genes are TRBV18 and TRBJ2-2; 9 positions match TRBD1. CDR1 is KGHSH, CDR2 LQKENI, per germline. Trimming took 4 bases from V and 1 from J; bases not matched to a gene: 1. The CDR3 loop spans 15 amino acids. The CDR3 here is CASSLGQGNTGELFF. The CDR3 coding sequence is TGTGCCAGCTCACTGGGACAGGGGAACACCGGGGAGCTGTTTTTT.

This chain joins TRBV6-5 and TRBJ1-1, with a possible D match to TRBD1 (5 bases). V lost 6 bases and J lost 6, with 17 bases in between. This CDR3 contains 14 residues. The germline CDR1 and CDR2 sequences are MNHEY and SVGAGI. For the CDR3, the DNA is TGTGCCAGCAGGGATGACAGTCGGTTCGCTGAAGCTTTCTTT. It codes for CASRDDSRFAEAFF.

The chain couples TRBV18 to TRBJ1-4; D is possibly TRBD1 (6 bases). V dropped 2 bases and J dropped 0 bases, with 19 bases sitting between them. CDR1 is KGHSH and CDR2 is LQKENI in the germline V gene. The CDR3 spans 19 residues. The CDR3 DNA is TGTGCCAGCTCACCAATAGTTGAGTTTGGGACACCAACTAATGAAAAACTGTTTTTT. As protein: CASSPIVEFGTPTNEKLFF. Full variable domain (rest looked up from reference TRBV18 and TRBJ1-4): NAGVMQNPRHLVRRRGQEARLRCSPMKGHSHVYWYRQLPEEGLKFMVYLQKENIIDESGMPKERFSAEFPKEGPSILRIQQVVRGDSAAYFCASSPIVEFGTPTNEKLFFGSGTQLSVL.

V and J are TRBV19 and TRBJ1-2, with 7 bases matching TRBD1. CDR1 LNHDA and CDR2 SQIVND come from the germline V gene (reference sequence). The CDR3 totals 14 residues. The trim removed 5 bases at V and 5 bases at J, leaving 8 bases unmatched. For the CDR3, the DNA is TGTGCCAGTAGTTCCCGACAGGGCCGATATGGCTACACCTTC. Protein: CASSSRQGRYGYTF.

V gene TRBV2 combines with J gene TRBJ1-1; D may be TRBD1 (5 bases). The CDR3 sequence is 14 residues long. V was cut by 7 bases and J by 6 bases, with 18 bases left in between. Per the germline V gene, CDR1 is SNHLY and CDR2 is FYNNEI. The CDR3 sequence: CASTTQGRFAEAFF. In DNA form, the CDR3 reads TGTGCCAGCACTACCCAGGGAAGGTTCGCTGAAGCTTTCTTT.

The V and J genes are TRBV10-3 and TRBJ2-7, with D perhaps TRBD1 (6 bases). Germline assignment: CDR1 ENHRY and CDR2 SYGVKD. With 0 bases removed from V and 3 bases from J, the gap between germline ends came to 9 bases. The CDR3 length is 14 residues. DNA of the CDR3: TGTGCCATCAGTGAGTCGAGGACAGTCTACGAGCAGTACTTC. Protein: CAISESRTVYEQYF.

The chain carries TRBV27 and TRBJ1-1, with D tentatively TRBD1 (5 bases). In germline, CDR1 is MNHEY, CDR2 SMNVEV (reference sequence). The CDR3 covers 15 residues. Trimming removed 0 bases from V and 0 bases from J, with 8 bases in between. The CDR3 DNA reads TGTGCCAGCAGTTTATCCAGGGTCATGAACACTGAAGCTTTCTTT. Protein: CASSLSRVMNTEAFF.

The rearrangement joins TRBV7-6 to TRBJ2-1, with 7 bases matching TRBD2. Germline trimming cut 8 bases from V and 2 bases from J; bases unmatched to any gene: 0. The CDR3 has 12 residues. CDR1 SGHVS and CDR2 FNYEAQ come from the germline V gene. The CDR3 DNA follows: TGTGCCAGCGGGGGGGCCTACAATGAGCAGTTCTTC. Translation: CASGGAYNEQFF.

CDR3 amino acids: CASSLGRGAVYNEQFF. CDR3 nucleotides: TGTGCCAGCAGCTTAGGGCGGGGGGCCGTCTACAATGAGCAGTTCTTC. V and J are TRBV7-9 and TRBJ2-1, with 8 bases matching TRBD2. Germline CDR1 reads SEHNR; CDR2 reads FQNEAQ (reference sequence). The CDR3 extends over 16 amino acids. The junction had 5 bases not matched to a gene; V was cut back by 1 base and J by 3 bases.

The sample holds one count of this clone. The chain combines TRBV5-1 with TRBJ1-1; D not resolved. The CDR3 sequence is 13 residues long. Germline CDR1 is SGHRS and CDR2 is YFSETQ. Between the trimmed V and J ends, which lost 4 bases and 0 bases, there was a span of 7 bases. This CDR3 is CASSPTMNTEAFF. The CDR3 coding sequence is TGCGCCAGCAGCCCTACTATGAACACTGAAGCTTTCTTT.

The rearrangement joins TRBV18 to TRBJ2-2, with 12 positions matching TRBD1. Trimming cost V 3 bases and J 6 bases; bases outside gene matches: 2. Germline V gene lookup returns CDR1 KGHSH and CDR2 LQKENI. This CDR3 spans 15 amino acids. The CDR3 is CASSPGTGGAGELFF. In DNA, the CDR3 is TGTGCCAGCTCACCTGGGACAGGGGGCGCCGGGGAGCTGTTTTTT.

This chain connects TRBV3-1 (or the pseudogene TRBV3-2) to TRBJ2-7; 8 bases align to TRBD2. CDR3 length: 12 amino acids. The V gene's germline CDR1 is LGHDT and CDR2 YNNKEL (reference sequence). V was pared by 4 bases and J by 5 bases, with 1 base of the junction left unmatched. In nucleotides, the CDR3 is TGTGCCAGCAGCCCCGGGGGGGACGAGCAGTACTTC. It specifies CASSPGGDEQYF.

This clone was counted only a few times. The chain couples TRBV7-2 to TRBJ1-1; the D gene is possibly TRBD1 (6 bases). There are 14 residues in the CDR3. Germline V gives CDR1 SGHTA, CDR2 FQGNSA. V lost 3 bases to trimming and J lost 0 bases, with 8 bases between them. CDR3 protein: CASSLWGLNTEAFF. CDR3 in DNA: TGTGCCAGCAGCTTGTGGGGGCTGAACACTGAAGCTTTCTTT.

The CDR3 sequence is CASSLGRGNIGYGYTF. The CDR3 bases are TGTGCCAGCAGCTTAGGTAGAGGGAATATAGGCTATGGCTACACCTTC. The gene calls are TRBV7-8 and TRBJ1-2; D gene ambiguous. The CDR3 is 16 amino acids. V lost 1 base and J lost 4, with 16 bases in between. Germline loops: CDR1 SGHVS, CDR2 FQNEAQ.

This chain uses TRBV19 with TRBJ1-1; possible D gene TRBD1, 5 bases. The germline CDR1 and CDR2 sequences are LNHDA and SQIVND (reference sequence). This CDR3 is 13 amino acids long. Trimming removed 7 bases from V and 4 bases from J, with 13 bases in between. The CDR3 sequence is CASNTGQSTEAFF. The CDR3 coding sequence is TGTGCCAGTAATACAGGTCAGAGCACTGAAGCTTTCTTT.